In its sample, the clone carrying this T cell receptor beta chain was seen a few times. The sample comes from a study of T-cell reconstitution after alpha-beta-depleted transplantation in children. As it was prepared, the TCRbeta library received unique molecular identifiers. TCRdb re-called the PCR reads through MiXCR, storing one row per CDR3 protein. The table shows around 960,000 distinct CDR3 sequences, with roughly 29% occurring only once. The length of the CDR3 is 15 residues. Per the germline V gene, CDR1 is KGHDR and CDR2 is SFDVKD. V dropped 4 bases and J dropped 7; count of bases not matched to a gene: 9.

This sequence originates from a boy younger than two who had a stem cell transplant for SCID, so the T cells may come from the graft donor. The source was PBMCs, mostly from graft donor cells, collected 360 days after TCRalphabeta/CD19-depleted stem cell transplant. The chain is built from TRBV24-1 and TRBJ1-2, with 9 nucleotides matching TRBD1. The CDR3 loop is CATSDPGGDRAGYTF. The CDR3 nucleotides read TGTGCCACCAGTGACCCCGGAGGGGACAGGGCTGGCTACACCTTC.